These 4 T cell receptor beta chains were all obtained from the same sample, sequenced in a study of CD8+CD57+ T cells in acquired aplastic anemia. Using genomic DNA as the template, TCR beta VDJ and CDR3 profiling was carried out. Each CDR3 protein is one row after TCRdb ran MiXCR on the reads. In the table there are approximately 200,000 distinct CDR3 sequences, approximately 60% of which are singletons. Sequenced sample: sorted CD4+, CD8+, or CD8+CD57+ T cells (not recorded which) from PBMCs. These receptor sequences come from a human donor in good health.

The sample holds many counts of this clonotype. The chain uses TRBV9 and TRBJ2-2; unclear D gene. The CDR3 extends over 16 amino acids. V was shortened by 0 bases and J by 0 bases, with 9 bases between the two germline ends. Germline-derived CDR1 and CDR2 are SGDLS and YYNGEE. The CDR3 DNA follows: TGTGCCAGCAGCGTAGATATGTTTGCGAACACCGGGGAGCTGTTTTTT. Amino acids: CASSVDMFANTGELFF. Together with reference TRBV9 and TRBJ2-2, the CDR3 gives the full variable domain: DSGVTQTPKHLITATGQRVTLRCSPRSGDLSVYWYQQSLDQGLQFLIQYYNGEERAKGNILERFSAQQFPDLHSELNLSSLELGDSALYFCASSVDMFANTGELFFGEGSRLTVL.

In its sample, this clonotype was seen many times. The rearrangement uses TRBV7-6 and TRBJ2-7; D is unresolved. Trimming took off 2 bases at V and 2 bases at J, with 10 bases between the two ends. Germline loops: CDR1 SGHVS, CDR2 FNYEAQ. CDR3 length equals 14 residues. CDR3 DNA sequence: TGTGCCAGCAGCTTATTGGTCGGAACCTACGAGCAGTACTTC. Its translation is CASSLLVGTYEQYF.

Here the CDR3 reads CSARVDLARPYTKQYF. The CDR3 DNA is TGCAGTGCTAGAGTCGATCTGGCTCGGCCCTATACGAAGCAGTACTTC. This chain joins TRBV20-1 and TRBJ2-7; D is uncertain. CDR3 size: 16 residues. Germline loops: CDR1 DFQATT, CDR2 SNEGSKA (reference sequence). V was trimmed by 1 base and J by 8 bases, leaving 24 bases between them.

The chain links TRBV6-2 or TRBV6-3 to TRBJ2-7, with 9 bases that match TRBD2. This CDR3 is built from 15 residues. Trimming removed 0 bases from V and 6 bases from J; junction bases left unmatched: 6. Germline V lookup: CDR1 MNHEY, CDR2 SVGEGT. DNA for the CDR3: TGTGCCAGCAGTTACTCAGGCGGGGGGGCAGGCGAGCAGTACTTC. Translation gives CASSYSGGGAGEQYF.